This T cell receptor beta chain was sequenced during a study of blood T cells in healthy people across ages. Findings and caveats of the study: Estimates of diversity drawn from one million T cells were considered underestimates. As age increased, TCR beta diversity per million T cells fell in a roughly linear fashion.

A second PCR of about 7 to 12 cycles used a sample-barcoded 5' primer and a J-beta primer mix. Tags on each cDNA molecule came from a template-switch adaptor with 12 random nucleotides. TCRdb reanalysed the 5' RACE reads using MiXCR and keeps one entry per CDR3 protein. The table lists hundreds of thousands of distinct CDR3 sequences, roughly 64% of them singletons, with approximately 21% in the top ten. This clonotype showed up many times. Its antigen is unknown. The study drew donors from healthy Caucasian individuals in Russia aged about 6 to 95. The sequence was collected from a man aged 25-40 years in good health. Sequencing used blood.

The CDR3: CASSATGSSYEQYF. CDR3 in DNA: TGTGCCAGCAGCGCGACAGGGAGCTCCTACGAGCAGTACTTC. The rearrangement links TRBV7-2 to TRBJ2-7, with 7 positions matching TRBD1. Germline V gene lookup returns CDR1 SGHTA and CDR2 FQGNSA. The CDR3 covers 14 residues. V shed 5 bases and J 0 bases; nucleotides not matched to a gene: 4. The whole variable domain, remainder taken from reference TRBV7-2 and TRBJ2-7, is GAGVSQSPSNKVTEKGKDVELRCDPISGHTALYWYRQSLGQGLEFLIYFQGNSAPDKSGLPSDRFSAERTGGSVSTLTIQRTQQEDSAVYLCASSATGSSYEQYFGPGTRLTVT.